Below, one T cell receptor beta chain is given with its context. Its antigen is as yet unknown. This CDR3 is 16 amino acids long. Trimming took 6 bases from V and 4 from J; bases not matched to a gene: 12. Germline CDR1 and CDR2: LNHDA and SQIVND (reference sequence). The entry originates in a study of CD8+CD57+ T cells in acquired aplastic anemia. The overall study: Sorted cells (CD4+ and CD8+) yielded DNA amounts that averaged approximately 3.1 ug.

Study-level points and caveats: For CD8+ Simpson's diversity, patients and controls showed no significant difference. Patients and controls shared twenty-nine CD8+ CDR3 sequences, which appeared highly expressed in patients and within their immunodominant clones.

Genomic DNA was employed as the template in profiling TCR beta VDJ and CDR3. TCRdb called the reads again in MiXCR, with one record for every CDR3 protein. The sample has 300,000 or so distinct CDR3 sequences, around three fifths seen once. The sequence derives from a human donor with severe aplastic anemia or a healthy control (not recorded which). The chain joins TRBV19 to TRBJ2-5, with 9 bases aligning to TRBD1. Material: sorted CD4+, CD8+, or CD8+CD57+ T cells (not recorded which) from PBMCs. CDR3: CASRLPGTGQGETQYF. The CDR3 DNA follows: TGTGCCAGTAGGCTACCCGGGACGGGACAGGGAGAGACCCAGTACTTC.